This passage covers 25 T cell receptor beta chains from one sample sequenced in a study of regulatory T cells in long-lasting Graves disease. Stated time point: newly diagnosed GD, antithyroid drugs for less than 3 months. Scientists built the TCR library using RNA that was extracted from PBMCs. Both iRepertoire HTBI primers and Arm-PCR of CDR3 regions were used to build the TCR beta libraries. TCRdb ran MiXCR on the multiplex PCR reads and lists one entry per CDR3 protein. Among roughly 500,000 distinct CDR3 sequences, about 13% were seen once, and the ten largest hold more than 8.5%. These data also featured in a second study, about T cells in Graves' hyperthyroidism and ophthalmopathy.

The input for sequencing was peripheral blood mononuclear cells (PBMCs), taken at new diagnosis, from a patient treated with antithyroid drugs. These receptors all come from a man between 25 and 39 years old with Graves disease.

A few counts support this clonotype. V and J are TRBV9 and TRBJ1-2, with a tentative D call TRBD1 (6 bases). V gave up 4 bases and J gave up 8 bases, with 24 bases separating them. The CDR3 sequence is 16 residues long. CDR1 and CDR2 (germline): SGDLS, YYNGEE. The CDR3 reads CASSPRPGDRPGGYTF. The CDR3 coding sequence is TGTGCCAGCAGCCCAAGGCCAGGGGACCGGCCTGGGGGCTACACCTTC.

The rearrangement links TRBV19 to TRBJ1-1; D call uncertain. Germline lookup yields CDR1 LNHDA and CDR2 SQIVND (reference sequence). The CDR3 length is 17 residues. The V end lost 3 bases, the J end lost 1 base, and 18 bases lay between the germline ends. CDR3 sequence reads: CASSIESGRPSNTEAFF. DNA of the CDR3: TGTGCCAGTAGTATCGAGTCGGGCCGACCATCGAACACTGAAGCTTTCTTT. The whole variable domain, filled in from reference TRBV19 and TRBJ1-1, reads DGGITQSPKYLFRKEGQNVTLSCEQNLNHDAMYWYRQDPGQGLRLIYYSQIVNDFQKGDIAEGYSVSREKKESFPLTVTSAQKNPTAFYLCASSIESGRPSNTEAFFGQGTRLTVV.

This clonotype was observed a few times. The rearrangement joins TRBV5-1 to TRBJ2-7; D possibly uses TRBD1 or TRBD2 (6 bases each). Germline CDR1 SGHRS, CDR2 YFSETQ. V lost 8 bases and J 7 bases, leaving 13 bases between the germline ends. This CDR3 is built from 11 residues. The CDR3 DNA reads as TGCGCCAGTCATCTAGGGGGGGAGCAGTACTTC. Translation gives CASHLGGEQYF.

In its sample, this clonotype was seen a few times. This rearrangement joins TRBV15 to TRBJ2-7; TRBD1 agrees at 7 bases. Looked up from germline, CDR1 is LNHNV and CDR2 is YYDKDF (reference sequence). This CDR3 is 14 amino acids long. With 5 bases clipped from V and 6 bases from J, the junction kept 10 bases outside the gene matches. CDR3 in DNA: TGTGCCACCAGCGGAGCGACAGGGTTGGTCGAGCAGTACTTC. It encodes CATSGATGLVEQYF. The whole variable domain, filled in from reference TRBV15 and TRBJ2-7, reads DAMVIQNPRYQVTQFGKPVTLSCSQTLNHNVMYWYQQKSSQAPKLLFHYYDKDFNNEADTPDNFQSRRPNTSFCFLDIRSPGLGDTAMYLCATSGATGLVEQYFGPGTRLTVT.

This clonotype was counted ten times or more. The chain uses TRBV6-5 and TRBJ1-1; D is ambiguous. The V end lost 2 bases, the J end lost 3 bases, and 4 bases lay between the germline ends. The CDR3 has 12 residues. Germline V gene lookup returns CDR1 MNHEY and CDR2 SVGAGI. The CDR3 spells CASSYDYTEAFF. CDR3 in DNA: TGTGCCAGCAGTTACGACTACACTGAAGCTTTCTTT.

This clonotype was picked up a small number of times. The CDR3 DNA reads as TGTGCCAGCAGCCGCGGGGTAGCGGGGCAAGAGACCCAGTACTTC. This translates into CASSRGVAGQETQYF. The chain links TRBV11-2 to TRBJ2-5; 8 positions match TRBD2. This CDR3 is 15 amino acids long. The ends lost 5 bases at V and 2 bases at J; junction bases unmatched: 7. Germline assignment: CDR1 SGHAT and CDR2 FQNNGV. Full variable domain (rest looked up from reference TRBV11-2 and TRBJ2-5): EAGVAQSPRYKIIEKRQSVAFWCNPISGHATLYWYQQILGQGPKLLIQFQNNGVVDDSQLPKDRFSAERLKGVDSTLKIQPAKLEDSAVYLCASSRGVAGQETQYFGPGTRLLVL.

As concerns this clonotype: A much larger clone sits a single nucleotide away, making a read error possible. The chain recombines TRBV2 with TRBJ2-5; TRBD1 matches 8 bases. V lost 5 bases and J lost 5; bases outside the gene matches: 10. CDR1 and CDR2 (germline): SNHLY, FYNNEI. The CDR3 is 15 residues long. The CDR3 DNA reads as TGTGCCAGCAGTCCCCCTGCAGGGGGCGAGGAGACCCAGTACTTC. The encoded protein is CASSPPAGGEETQYF.

In this sample, this clonotype turned up a few times. V is TRBV20-1 and J is TRBJ2-1; 16 positions agree with TRBD2. With 2 bases clipped from V and 7 bases from J, the junction kept 5 bases outside the gene matches. Per the germline V gene, CDR1 is DFQATT and CDR2 is SNEGSKA (reference sequence). The CDR3 loop spans 16 amino acids. CDR3 bases: TGCAGTGCTAGATCTCCGGGACTAGCGGGAGGGAATGAGCAGTTCTTC. It is translated as CSARSPGLAGGNEQFF.

This clonotype came up many times. The V gene is TRBV7-9, the J gene TRBJ2-1, with 8 nucleotides matching TRBD1. This CDR3 has 15 residues. V was pared by 5 bases and J by 4 bases, with 7 bases of the junction left unmatched. Germline V lookup: CDR1 SEHNR, CDR2 FQNEAQ (reference sequence). The CDR3 sequence: CASSPRTGFYNEQFF. The CDR3 DNA reads TGTGCCAGCAGCCCCCGGACAGGGTTTTACAATGAGCAGTTCTTC.

This clonotype was seen more than once but under ten times. The CDR3: CASSPVAGSTQETQYF. The CDR3, as DNA: TGTGCCAGCAGCCCTGTAGCGGGGAGTACCCAAGAGACCCAGTACTTC. The chain combines TRBV6-1 with TRBJ2-5, with 8 bases aligning to TRBD2. CDR3 length: 16 residues. V gave up 6 bases and J gave up 1 base; unmatched junction bases: 10. Germline V lookup: CDR1 MNHNS, CDR2 SASEGT.

This clonotype was counted between two and nine times. This chain connects TRBV9 to TRBJ2-2, with 7 bases matching TRBD2. Germline values: CDR1 SGDLS, CDR2 YYNGEE. J was trimmed by 6 bases and V by 1 base; bases with no gene match: 12. The CDR3 consists of 17 residues. The CDR3 reads CASSVFRGGPYSGELFF. In nucleotides, the CDR3 is TGTGCCAGCAGCGTATTTCGGGGAGGGCCATATTCCGGGGAGCTGTTTTTT.

This clonotype was found a few times. The chain couples TRBV27 to TRBJ2-6, with unresolved D. The germline V and J ends were trimmed by 5 bases and 2 bases, with 10 bases remaining between them. The CDR3 is 15 amino acids. Per the germline V gene, CDR1 is MNHEY and CDR2 is SMNVEV (reference sequence). This chain's CDR3 is CASSPTMAGANVLTF. CDR3 sequence (DNA): TGTGCCAGCAGTCCCACCATGGCTGGGGCCAACGTCCTGACTTTC.

Comment on this clonotype: This may be a read error: a much more frequent sequence differs by one nucleotide. The chain carries TRBV20-1 and TRBJ2-1; 12 positions agree with TRBD1. Trimming at V came to 6 bases and at J to 10 bases, leaving 10 bases not matched to a gene. CDR3 length: 14 amino acids. The germline gives CDR1 DFQATT, CDR2 SNEGSKA (reference sequence). The CDR3 region has the DNA TGCAGTGCGGCCCCGGGACAGGGGGCCTACGAGCAGTTCTTC. Protein sequence: CSAAPGQGAYEQFF.

The rearrangement uses TRBV29-1 and TRBJ1-2; 8 bases align to TRBD1. The V gene's germline CDR1 is SQVTM and CDR2 ANQGSEA. The CDR3 runs 13 residues. V shed 3 bases, J shed 4 bases, and the junction held 4 bases outside the gene matches. CDR3 protein: CSVETGDIYGYTF. CDR3 coding DNA: TGCAGCGTTGAGACAGGGGATATCTATGGCTACACCTTC.

At least ten counts were recorded for this clonotype. The chain has TRBV27 and TRBJ2-7; maybe TRBD2 (6 bases). The CDR3 extends over 15 amino acids. CDR1 is MNHEY and CDR2 is SMNVEV in the germline V gene (reference sequence). The V end was cut by 0 bases, the J end by 2 bases, with 11 bases between. The CDR3 loop reads CASSLSDSGAYEQYF. The CDR3 nucleotides read TGTGCCAGCAGTTTATCGGATAGCGGAGCCTACGAGCAGTACTTC.

This clonotype was observed at least ten times. The CDR3 nucleotides read TGTGCCAGCAGTTACTCGGTCCGGGAGATCTCCTACAATGAGCAGTTCTTC. Translated: CASSYSVREISYNEQFF. The chain carries TRBV6-5 and TRBJ2-1; TRBD2 might be the D (6 bases). Trimming shortened V by 0 bases and J by 0 bases, and 12 bases separated the two germline ends. The germline gives CDR1 MNHEY, CDR2 SVGAGI. The CDR3 length is 17 residues.

This clonotype was seen a few times. V and J are TRBV6-1 and TRBJ1-2, with a weak D call TRBD1 (5 bases). This CDR3 contains 13 residues. Germline assignment: CDR1 MNHNS and CDR2 SASEGT. The V end lost 1 base, the J end lost 8 bases, and 11 bases lay between the germline ends. The CDR3 here is CASSEEGHRGYTF. The CDR3 coding sequence is TGTGCCAGCAGTGAAGAGGGGCATAGGGGCTACACCTTC.

This clonotype was seen ten or more times. The chain employs TRBV27 and TRBJ2-1; 13 nucleotides agree with TRBD2. Germline V gene data show CDR1 as MNHEY and CDR2 as SMNVEV (reference sequence). This CDR3 contains 16 residues. V shed 2 bases and J 10 bases; nucleotides not matched to a gene: 8. The CDR3 bases are TGTGCCAGCAGTTTAAGACTAGCGGGAGGTGGAGGGGAGCAGTTCTTC. Translation: CASSLRLAGGGGEQFF.

This clonotype showed up just a few times. V usage is TRBV19 and J usage is TRBJ1-1; perhaps TRBD1 as D (5 bases). Germline CDR1 and CDR2: LNHDA and SQIVND (reference sequence). CDR3 length equals 14 residues. The V end was cut by 1 base, the J end by 5 bases, with 11 bases between. This chain's CDR3 is CASSIGGGVTEAFF. CDR3 bases: TGTGCCAGTAGTATAGGGGGGGGGGTTACTGAAGCTTTCTTT.

The V call is TRBV9, the J call TRBJ1-1; D remains unclear. Germline V gene data show CDR1 as SGDLS and CDR2 as YYNGEE. The CDR3 has 15 amino acids. Trimming took off 4 bases at V and 0 bases at J, with 13 bases between the two ends. In DNA, the CDR3 is TGTGCCAGCAGCACAAAAATGACGGTGAACACTGAAGCTTTCTTT. Encoded protein: CASSTKMTVNTEAFF. Full variable domain (outside the CDR3, taken from reference TRBV9 and TRBJ1-1): DSGVTQTPKHLITATGQRVTLRCSPRSGDLSVYWYQQSLDQGLQFLIQYYNGEERAKGNILERFSAQQFPDLHSELNLSSLELGDSALYFCASSTKMTVNTEAFFGQGTRLTVV.

This chain connects TRBV4-1 to TRBJ2-7, with 8 bases lining up with TRBD1. Looked up from germline, CDR1 is MGHRA and CDR2 is YSYEKL. This CDR3 region has 16 residues. V lost 1 base, J lost 2 bases, and 7 bases stayed unmatched. The CDR3 DNA is TGCGCCAGCAGCCAAGTCGTGCAGGGGGCGACCTACGAGCAGTACTTC. It yields the protein CASSQVVQGATYEQYF.

This clonotype was recorded at least ten times. The rearrangement uses TRBV27 and TRBJ1-5; 7 positions agree with TRBD1. The J segment lost 3 bases and the V segment lost 8 bases, leaving 10 bases of the junction unmatched. Germline V lookup: CDR1 MNHEY, CDR2 SMNVEV (reference sequence). The CDR3 contains 15 residues. DNA for the CDR3: TGTGCCAGCGGTTCCGGGACAGTTAACAATCAGCCCCAGCATTTT. It translates to CASGSGTVNNQPQHF.

The chain uses TRBV30 and TRBJ2-5; D gene unclear. The CDR3 spans 14 residues. Trimming shortened V by 0 bases and J by 2 bases, and 10 bases separated the two germline ends. Germline loops: CDR1 GTSNPN, CDR2 SVGIG (reference sequence). This CDR3 reads CAWSVYQTQETQYF. The CDR3 coding sequence is TGTGCCTGGAGTGTATACCAGACACAAGAGACCCAGTACTTC.

This clonotype was seen at least ten times. J is TRBJ2-2 and V is TRBV5-1, with D unresolved. Trimming stripped 4 bases from V and 0 bases from J, with 19 bases between. Germline values: CDR1 SGHRS, CDR2 YFSETQ. The CDR3 spans 18 residues. The CDR3 DNA reads as TGCGCCAGCAGCGAGTCCCTCGGACCCGCGGCGAACACCGGGGAGCTGTTTTTT. Its translation: CASSESLGPAANTGELFF. Together with reference TRBV5-1 and TRBJ2-2, the CDR3 gives the full variable domain: KAGVTQTPRYLIKTRGQQVTLSCSPISGHRSVSWYQQTPGQGLQFLFEYFSETQRNKGNFPGRFSGRQFSNSRSEMNVSTLELGDSALYLCASSESLGPAANTGELFFGEGSRLTVL.

This clonotype was counted ten times or more. The chain links TRBV7-3 to TRBJ1-1, with D maybe TRBD1 (5 bases). The CDR3 contains 17 residues. With 0 bases removed from V and 0 bases from J, the gap between germline ends came to 14 bases. CDR1 is SGHTA and CDR2 is FQGTGA in the germline V gene. The CDR3 sequence is CASSLTAGGAMNTEAFF. The CDR3, as DNA: TGTGCCAGCAGCTTAACCGCGGGGGGTGCAATGAACACTGAAGCTTTCTTT.